Each of the 22 T cell receptor beta chains below was sequenced from the same sample in a study of low-dose radiotherapy and immunotherapy resistance in tumors. Time point: after trial treatment. The treatment was: LDRT plus nivolumab, ipilimumab, low-dose cyclophosphamide and aspirin (RACIN trial). Covering alpha and beta chains, TRAV- and TRBV-specific primers were used for the first-strand cDNA. The authors ran 20 PCR cycles to amplify TCRs with a constant-region primer and V-primer adapter. TCRdb passed the reads through MiXCR, listing each CDR3 protein once. The sample shows 30,000 to 40,000 distinct CDR3 sequences, around 20% of them seen only once. Sequencing was performed on PBMCs, taken after low-dose radiotherapy plus immunotherapy. The receptor source for this set is a female donor with ovarian cancer.

The rearrangement joins TRBV3-1 to TRBJ2-1, with 14 bases aligning to TRBD2. CDR1 LGHDT and CDR2 YNNKEL come from the germline V gene (reference sequence). Trimming took 4 bases from V and 13 from J; bases not matched to a gene: 9. CDR3 length: 15 residues. Written as DNA, the CDR3 is TGTGCCAGCAGCCCGGGACTAGCGGGAGCCACGTTCCAGTTCTTC. Its protein product is CASSPGLAGATFQFF.

This clonotype was recorded many times. The CDR3, as DNA: TGCGCCAGCAGCGGTGGACAGGGGACCGGGGAGCTGTTTTTT. Translating gives CASSGGQGTGELFF. V and J are TRBV5-1 and TRBJ2-2; TRBD1 agrees at 9 bases. This CDR3 is 14 amino acids long. Unmatched junction bases numbered 3, after V lost 4 bases and J lost 5 bases. The germline CDR1 and CDR2 sequences are SGHRS and YFSETQ.

CDR3 in amino acids: CASSQPSGGSTEAFF. In DNA, the CDR3 is TGTGCCAGCAGCCAGCCCTCGGGAGGGAGCACTGAAGCTTTCTTT. V and J are TRBV5-4 and TRBJ1-1; no definite D call. The V end was cut by 4 bases, the J end by 4 bases, with 17 bases between. Per the germline V gene, CDR1 is SGHNT and CDR2 is YYREEE (reference sequence). CDR3 length: 15 residues.

This clonotype came up a few times. The chain combines TRBV19 with TRBJ2-5; perhaps TRBD1 as D (5 bases). V shed 5 bases and J shed 4 bases, with 11 bases lying between them. CDR1 and CDR2 from the germline V gene are LNHDA and SQIVND (reference sequence). CDR3 size: 13 residues. CDR3 loop: CASSVQVRETQYF. The CDR3 nucleotides read TGTGCCAGTAGTGTACAGGTTCGAGAGACCCAGTACTTC.

This clonotype was observed many times. CDR3 nucleotide sequence: TGTGCCAGCAGCCTCGCAGGGACGAGCAATCAGCCCCAGCATTTT. It translates to CASSLAGTSNQPQHF. The chain carries TRBV5-4 and TRBJ1-5; the D gene is possibly TRBD1 (5 bases). The CDR3 extends over 15 amino acids. Trimming pared 4 bases from V and 1 base from J, leaving 12 bases between. Germline CDR1 is SGHNT and CDR2 is YYREEE (reference sequence).

This clonotype was observed at least ten times. This chain joins TRBV5-1 and TRBJ1-5; the D is unclear. CDR1 is SGHRS, CDR2 YFSETQ, per germline. This CDR3 region has 15 residues. Trimming shortened V by 0 bases and J by 4 bases, and 11 bases separated the two germline ends. For the CDR3, the DNA is TGCGCCAGCAGCTTGGACGGTGGTCGGAATCAGCCCCAGCATTTT. Amino acids: CASSLDGGRNQPQHF.

This clonotype was recorded many times. This sequence joins TRBV29-1 and TRBJ2-1; D is unclear. Germline values: CDR1 SQVTM, CDR2 ANQGSEA. The CDR3 loop spans 14 amino acids. V was shortened by 6 bases and J by 0 bases, with 12 bases between the two germline ends. CDR3 amino acids: CSVEPRLSYNEQFF. The CDR3 DNA is TGCAGCGTGGAGCCCAGACTCTCCTACAATGAGCAGTTCTTC.

This clonotype was observed many times. The rearrangement joins TRBV5-1 to TRBJ2-5, with 8 positions matching TRBD2. The CDR3 loop spans 14 amino acids. After removal of 4 bases from V and 5 bases from J, the junction contained 7 bases not matched to a gene. CDR1 and CDR2 from the germline V gene are SGHRS and YFSETQ. The CDR3 region is CASSVGGAEETQYF. CDR3 nucleotides: TGCGCCAGCAGCGTCGGGGGGGCCGAGGAGACCCAGTACTTC. The full variable domain, rest sourced from reference TRBV5-1 and TRBJ2-5, is KAGVTQTPRYLIKTRGQQVTLSCSPISGHRSVSWYQQTPGQGLQFLFEYFSETQRNKGNFPGRFSGRQFSNSRSEMNVSTLELGDSALYLCASSVGGAEETQYFGPGTRLLVL.

The chain is built from TRBV11-1 and TRBJ2-5; TRBD2 might be the D (5 bases). Germline V lookup: CDR1 SGHAT, CDR2 FQDESV (reference sequence). CDR3 size: 15 residues. V was pared by 0 bases and J by 5 bases, with 13 bases between. Written as DNA, the CDR3 is TGTGCCAGCAGCTTAGCGTCCCTTGGCGGGGAGACCCAGTACTTC. Its protein product is CASSLASLGGETQYF.

This clonotype was seen ten or more times. The chain links TRBV3-1 to TRBJ2-1; D perhaps matches TRBD1 (5 bases). The CDR3 is 16 amino acids. Germline V gene lookup returns CDR1 LGHDT and CDR2 YNNKEL (reference sequence). The V and J ends lost 3 bases and 4 bases respectively, with 16 bases between them. CDR3: CASSHQGRTTYNEQFF. The CDR3 DNA reads TGTGCCAGCAGCCATCAGGGCCGCACTACATACAATGAGCAGTTCTTC.

This clonotype was observed at least ten times. The chain combines TRBV11-2 with TRBJ1-1; 12 bases agree with TRBD1. CDR3 size: 17 residues. V gave up 3 bases and J gave up 1 base; unmatched junction bases: 6. Looked up from germline, CDR1 is SGHAT and CDR2 is FQNNGV. This chain's CDR3 is CASSLRDRGQTNTEAFF. The CDR3 bases are TGTGCCAGCAGCTTGAGGGACAGGGGGCAGACGAACACTGAAGCTTTCTTT.

This clonotype was observed many times. This chain links TRBV12-5 with TRBJ2-5; D uncertain. Germline V gene data show CDR1 as LGHNT and CDR2 as FRNRAP. Trimming pared 2 bases from V and 1 base from J, leaving 20 bases between. The CDR3 has 18 residues. CDR3 sequence reads: CASGLSTKALTPQETQYF. As DNA, the CDR3 is TGTGCTAGTGGTTTGTCCACTAAGGCCCTAACCCCCCAAGAGACCCAGTACTTC.

This clonotype has a count of ten or more. The V gene is TRBV3-1, the J gene TRBJ2-5; D not certain. In germline, CDR1 is LGHDT, CDR2 YNNKEL (reference sequence). V was trimmed by 3 bases and J by 1 base, leaving 3 bases between them. This CDR3 comprises 12 residues. For the CDR3, the DNA is TGTGCCAGCAGCCAGGTCCAAGAGACCCAGTACTTC. It specifies CASSQVQETQYF.

This clonotype has a count of ten or more. The V call is TRBV7-8, the J call TRBJ2-7, with D perhaps assigned TRBD1 or TRBD2 (6 bases each). Trimming pared 5 bases from V and 2 bases from J, leaving 10 bases between. The length of the CDR3 is 13 residues. The germline V gene encodes CDR1 SGHVS and CDR2 FQNEAQ. The CDR3 nucleotides read TGTGCCAGCAGCCCCGGGGGCACCTACGAGCAGTACTTC. Residues: CASSPGGTYEQYF.

This clonotype was found many times. The V call is TRBV11-2, the J call TRBJ2-7, with a tentative D call TRBD1 (6 bases). V lost 1 base, J lost 3 bases, and 10 bases lay in between. The CDR3 covers 14 residues. The germline V gene encodes CDR1 SGHAT and CDR2 FQNNGV. The CDR3, as DNA: TGTGCCAGCAGCTTAGGTCAGGGGAACTACGAGCAGTACTTC. Translation gives CASSLGQGNYEQYF.

V and J are TRBV6-1 and TRBJ2-7; 10 bases line up with TRBD1. The CDR3 extends over 15 amino acids. Trimming cost V 4 bases and J 4 bases; bases outside gene matches: 7. Germline loops: CDR1 MNHNS, CDR2 SASEGT. In DNA form, the CDR3 reads TGTGCCAGCAGTGGCCCCGGGACAGGGGTGTACGAGCAGTACTTC. This translates into CASSGPGTGVYEQYF.

This clonotype was seen a single time. A far larger clone is only one base removed, so a read error is likely. This chain links TRBV6-1 with TRBJ1-6; D is possibly TRBD1 (6 bases). The CDR3 runs 14 residues. V was shortened by 11 bases and J by 6 bases, with 17 bases between the two germline ends. The V gene's germline CDR1 is MNHNS and CDR2 SASEGT. The CDR3 reads CAGQQGPSNSPLHF. DNA for the CDR3: TGTGCCGGTCAACAGGGCCCCTCTAATTCACCCCTCCACTTT.

This clonotype was observed many times. The chain has TRBV9 and TRBJ2-2, with 10 bases that match TRBD1. Germline loops: CDR1 SGDLS, CDR2 YYNGEE. The CDR3 is 15 residues long. J lost 7 bases, V lost 4 bases, and 7 bases had no gene match. CDR3 loop: CASSIRQGAVGELFF. In nucleotides, the CDR3 is TGTGCCAGCAGCATAAGACAGGGGGCGGTCGGGGAGCTGTTTTTT.

A note on this clonotype: Given a far larger clone just one base away, this is likely a sequencing read error. The J gene is TRBJ2-7, the V gene TRBV2, with TRBD2 as a possible D gene (5 bases). With 4 bases removed from V and 7 bases from J, the gap between germline ends came to 14 bases. From germline, CDR1 is SNHLY and CDR2 FYNNEI. This CDR3 contains 13 residues. The CDR3 protein is CASSGTSRHEQYF. CDR3 bases: TGTGCCAGCAGTGGGACTTCCCGGCATGAGCAGTACTTC.

This clonotype was counted many times. The rearrangement links TRBV4-1 to TRBJ2-7; possible D gene TRBD2, 6 bases. V lost 3 bases and J 5 bases, leaving 8 bases between the germline ends. Germline loops: CDR1 MGHRA, CDR2 YSYEKL. CDR3 length: 12 residues. The CDR3 DNA is TGCGCCAGCAGCCAGGGACTCAACGAGCAGTACTTC. Translated, it gives CASSQGLNEQYF.

This clonotype was detected many times. The gene calls are TRBV5-1 and TRBJ1-1, with TRBD1 matching 10 bases. This CDR3 has 17 amino acids. With V trimmed by 4 bases and J by 4 bases, 13 bases remained unmatched. CDR1 and CDR2 from the germline V gene are SGHRS and YFSETQ. Here the CDR3 DNA reads TGCGCCAGCAGCCGAGGACAGGGGGTTCTCTCGGGCACTGAAGCTTTCTTT. Translating gives CASSRGQGVLSGTEAFF.

There are many counts of this clonotype. The gene calls are TRBV29-1 and TRBJ2-1, with D perhaps TRBD1 (6 bases). Trimming removed 4 bases at V and 6 bases at J, with 16 bases between. The length of the CDR3 is 14 residues. Looked up from germline, CDR1 is SQVTM and CDR2 is ANQGSEA. The CDR3 sequence is CSVVYRVVGNEQFF. Written as DNA, the CDR3 is TGCAGCGTTGTGTACAGGGTAGTGGGCAATGAGCAGTTCTTC.